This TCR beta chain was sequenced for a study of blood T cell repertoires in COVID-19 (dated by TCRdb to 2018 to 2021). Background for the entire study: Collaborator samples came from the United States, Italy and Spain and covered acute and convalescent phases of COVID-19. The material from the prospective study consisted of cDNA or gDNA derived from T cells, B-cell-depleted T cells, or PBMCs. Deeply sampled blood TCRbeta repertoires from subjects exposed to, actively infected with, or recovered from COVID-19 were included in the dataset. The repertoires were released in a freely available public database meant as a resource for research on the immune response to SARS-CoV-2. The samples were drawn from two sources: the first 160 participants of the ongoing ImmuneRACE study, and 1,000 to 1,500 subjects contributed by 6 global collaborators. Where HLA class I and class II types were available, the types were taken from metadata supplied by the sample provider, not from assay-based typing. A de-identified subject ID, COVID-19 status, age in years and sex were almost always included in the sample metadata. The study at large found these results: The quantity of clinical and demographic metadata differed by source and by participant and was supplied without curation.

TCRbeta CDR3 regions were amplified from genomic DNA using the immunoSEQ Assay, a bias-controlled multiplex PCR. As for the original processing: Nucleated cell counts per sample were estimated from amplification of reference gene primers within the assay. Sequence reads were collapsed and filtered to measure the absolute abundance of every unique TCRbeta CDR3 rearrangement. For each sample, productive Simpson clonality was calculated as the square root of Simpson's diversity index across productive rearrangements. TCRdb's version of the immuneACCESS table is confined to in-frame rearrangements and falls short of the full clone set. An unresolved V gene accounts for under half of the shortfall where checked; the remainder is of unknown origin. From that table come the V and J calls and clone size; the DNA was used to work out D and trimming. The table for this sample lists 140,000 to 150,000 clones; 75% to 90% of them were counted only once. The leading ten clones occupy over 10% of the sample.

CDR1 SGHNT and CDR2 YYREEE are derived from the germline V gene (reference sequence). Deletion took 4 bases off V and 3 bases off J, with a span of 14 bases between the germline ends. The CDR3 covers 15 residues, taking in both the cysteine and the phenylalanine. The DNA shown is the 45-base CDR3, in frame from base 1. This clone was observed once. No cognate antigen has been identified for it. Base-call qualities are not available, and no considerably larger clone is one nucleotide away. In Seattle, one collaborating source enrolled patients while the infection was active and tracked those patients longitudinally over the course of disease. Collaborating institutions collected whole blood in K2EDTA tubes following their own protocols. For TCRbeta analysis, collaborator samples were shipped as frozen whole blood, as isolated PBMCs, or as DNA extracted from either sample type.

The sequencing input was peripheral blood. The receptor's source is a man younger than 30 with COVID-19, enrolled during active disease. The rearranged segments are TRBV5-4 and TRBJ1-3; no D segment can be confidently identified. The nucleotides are TGTGCCAGCAGCCCCTGGCCGGGTTATGGAAACACCATATATTTT. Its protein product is CASSPWPGYGNTIYF. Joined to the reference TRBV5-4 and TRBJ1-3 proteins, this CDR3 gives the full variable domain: ETGVTQSPTHLIKTRGQQVTLRCSSQSGHNTVSWYQQALGQGPQFIFQYYREEENGRGNFPPRFSGLQFPNYSSELNVNALELDDSALYLCASSPWPGYGNTIYFGEGSWLTVV.